These T cell receptor beta chains were read from a single sample in a study of identical twins. TCRdb reprocessed the 5' RACE reads with MiXCR, giving one entry per CDR3 protein. The repertoire holds around 1.7 million distinct CDR3 sequences, with around a third as singletons. The sequenced material came from cord blood. The receptors originated from a newborn girl in good health. CDR3s include the opening cysteine and the closing phenylalanine or tryptophan. The D gene is left open where the match is weak. The size field is filled for only some rows; it gives once, few, many or a size class.

>TRBD2|few|TRBJ2-3|TRBV7-8
CASSRRRTSTFDTQYF
TGTGCCAGCAGCCGACGTAGGACTAGCACTTTCGATACGCAGTATTTT
>TRBD1|.|TRBJ1-5|TRBV19
CASRLQGALINQPQHF
TGTGCCAGCCGACTCCAGGGGGCGCTTATCAATCAGCCCCAGCATTTT
>.|few|TRBJ1-4|TRBV20-1
CSAFTGIKEKLFF
TGCAGTGCTTTTACAGGGATAAAGGAAAAACTGTTTTTT
>TRBD1|many|TRBJ2-7|TRBV12-3/TRBV12-4
CASSPIGQGREQYF
TGTGCCAGCAGTCCCATCGGACAGGGCCGCGAGCAGTACTTC
>TRBD2|.|TRBJ2-2|TRBV7-8
CASSYWASGSTGELFF
TGTGCCAGCAGTTATTGGGCTAGCGGGAGCACCGGGGAGCTGTTTTTT
>.|once|TRBJ2-3|TRBV2
CARRPLRADTQYF
TGTGCCAGAAGGCCCCTCCGTGCAGATACGCAGTATTTT
>.|.|TRBJ1-4|TRBV9
CASSQTGIEKLFF
TGTGCCAGTTCTCAAACAGGGATTGAAAAACTGTTTTTT
>TRBD1|.|TRBJ1-2|TRBV2
CASRGLVKGAGVYGYTF
TGTGCCAGCAGAGGACTAGTGAAGGGGGCGGGGGTCTATGGCTACACCTTC
>.|many|TRBJ2-3|TRBV5-1
CASSAGRSTDTQYF
TGCGCCAGCAGCGCCGGACGGAGCACAGATACGCAGTATTTT
>.|once|TRBJ2-5|TRBV7-6
CASSSTSRGLETQYF
TGTGCCAGCAGCTCTACATCACGGGGACTAGAGACCCAGTACTTC
>.|.|TRBJ2-1|TRBV4-1
CASSQVTGVSYNEQFF
TGCGCCAGCAGCCAAGTGACGGGGGTCTCCTACAATGAGCAGTTCTTC
>.|.|TRBJ2-7|TRBV20-1
CSALRGRASSYEQYF
TGCAGTGCTTTGAGGGGAAGGGCCAGCTCCTACGAGCAGTACTTC
>TRBD2|few|TRBJ2-3|TRBV3-1
CASSRTSGLWDTQYF
TGTGCCAGCAGCCGAACTAGCGGACTTTGGGATACGCAGTATTTT
>TRBD2|.|TRBJ2-7|TRBV5-1
CASSPWTSGGFEQYF
TGCGCCAGCAGCCCCTGGACTAGCGGGGGATTCGAGCAGTACTTC
>.|few|TRBJ1-2|TRBV29-1
CSAGYGGSANYGYTF
TGCAGCGCCGGATACGGCGGCAGCGCCAACTATGGCTACACCTTC
>.|few|TRBJ1-5|TRBV7-9
CASSLSGTWGNQPQHF
TGTGCCAGCAGCTTATCTGGGACATGGGGCAATCAGCCCCAGCATTTT
>.|many|TRBJ2-5|TRBV7-8
CASSTHRVETQYF
TGTGCCAGCAGCACCCACAGGGTTGAGACCCAGTACTTC
>TRBD1|.|TRBJ2-7|TRBV4-2
CASSHGQGVYEQYF
TGTGCCAGCAGCCACGGACAGGGAGTCTACGAGCAGTACTTC
>TRBD2|.|TRBJ2-7|TRBV20-1
CSARDGAGGLIYEQYF
TGCAGTGCTAGAGATGGGGCGGGAGGGTTGATTTACGAGCAGTACTTC
>TRBD1|.|TRBJ2-6|TRBV28
CASSPLLTGTALSGANVLTF
TGTGCCAGCAGTCCCCTCCTCACCGGGACAGCTCTCTCTGGGGCCAACGTCCTGACTTTC
>.|.|TRBJ2-3|TRBV24-1
CATSQNTDTQYF
TGTGCCACCAGTCAAAACACAGATACGCAGTATTTT
>.|.|TRBJ1-5|TRBV28
CASRPYRNQPQHF
TGTGCCAGCAGACCGTACAGAAATCAGCCCCAGCATTTT
>TRBD2|few|TRBJ2-4|TRBV5-1
CASRYQSGLAGSEQYF
TGCGCCAGCAGGTATCAGTCGGGACTAGCGGGAAGTGAGCAGTACTTC
>.|few|TRBJ2-7|TRBV24-1
CATSDFSPSGGAYEQYF
TGTGCCACCAGTGATTTTTCGCCCTCCGGGGGAGCCTACGAGCAGTACTTC
>.|few|TRBJ1-4|TRBV10-3
CAINRDGLDQLFF
TGTGCCATCAACCGGGACGGTCTTGATCAGCTGTTTTTT
>.|few|TRBJ2-6|TRBV5-5
CASSLMGNSGANVLTF
TGTGCCAGCAGCTTAATGGGCAACTCTGGGGCCAACGTCCTGACTTTC
>.|few|TRBJ1-6|TRBV12-3/TRBV12-4
CASRWGLDNSPLHF
TGTGCCAGCAGATGGGGGCTGGATAATTCACCCCTCCACTTT
>TRBD1|.|TRBJ2-7|TRBV4-1
CASSSYRGRPPYEQYF
TGCGCCAGCAGCTCGTACAGGGGTCGTCCCCCCTACGAGCAGTACTTC
>.|.|TRBJ1-3|TRBV15
CATSTRTASGNTIYF
TGTGCCACCAGCACAAGGACAGCCTCTGGAAACACCATATATTTT
>TRBD2|.|TRBJ2-7|TRBV10-3
CAIMGLAGGGSYEQYF
TGTGCCATCATGGGACTAGCGGGAGGAGGGTCATACGAGCAGTACTTC
>TRBD2|.|TRBJ2-1|TRBV9
CASSVSVERGAYNEQFF
TGTGCCAGCAGCGTAAGTGTAGAGCGGGGGGCGTACAATGAGCAGTTCTTC
>TRBD1|once|TRBJ2-5|TRBV27
CARSFYRGIQETQYF
TGTGCCCGCAGTTTCTACAGGGGTATCCAAGAGACCCAGTACTTC
>TRBD1|few|TRBJ1-2|TRBV2
CASSEQGQGAGYGYTF
TGTGCCAGCAGTGAACAGGGCCAGGGGGCCGGCTATGGCTACACCTTC
>.|.|TRBJ2-5|TRBV5-1
CASSLATGMRYNEQYF
TGCGCCAGCAGCTTGGCAACCGGGATGAGATACAATGAGCAGTACTTC
>.|few|TRBJ2-1|TRBV20-1
CSASWSGYNEQFF
TGCAGTGCTAGTTGGTCGGGATACAATGAGCAGTTCTTC
>TRBD2|.|TRBJ2-5|TRBV4-2
CASSQVASGSPQETQYF
TGTGCCAGCAGCCAAGTGGCTAGCGGGAGTCCCCAAGAGACCCAGTACTTC
>TRBD1|.|TRBJ1-4|TRBV6-1
CASSLRQGSNEELFF
TGTGCCAGCAGCCTCCGACAGGGGTCTAATGAAGAACTGTTTTTT
>.|many|TRBJ2-7|TRBV29-1
CSVERGQGLTYEQYF
TGCAGCGTTGAACGCGGTCAGGGCCTTACCTACGAGCAGTACTTC
>.|.|TRBJ1-6|TRBV13
CASSLGTQTGNSPLHF
TGTGCCAGCAGCTTAGGCACCCAAACGGGCAATTCACCCCTCCACTTT
>.|few|TRBJ2-5|TRBV20-1
CSAGVTQETQYF
TGCAGTGCGGGGGTTACACAAGAGACCCAGTACTTC
>TRBD1|.|TRBJ2-7|TRBV5-6
CASSPIGQGSYEQYF
TGTGCCAGCAGCCCGATTGGACAGGGATCCTACGAGCAGTACTTC
>TRBD1|many|TRBJ2-5|TRBV4-2
CASSGRDREVGETQYF
TGTGCCAGCAGCGGAAGAGACAGGGAAGTTGGAGAGACCCAGTACTTC
>.|few|TRBJ2-7|TRBV7-2
CASSSPGLRDGAYEQYF
TGTGCCAGCAGCTCCCCCGGTTTGCGGGATGGGGCCTACGAGCAGTACTTC
>.|few|TRBJ2-5|TRBV2
CASRVRRVQETQYF
TGTGCCAGCAGGGTCCGCCGCGTACAAGAGACCCAGTACTTC
>TRBD2|.|TRBJ2-1|TRBV12-3/TRBV12-4
CASSKSSGGAYEQFF
TGTGCCAGCAGTAAAAGTAGCGGGGGGGCCTATGAGCAGTTCTTC
>TRBD1|.|TRBJ1-1|TRBV12-3/TRBV12-4
CASSLDRATAFF
TGTGCCAGCAGCCTGGACAGGGCCACAGCTTTCTTT
>.|few|TRBJ2-7|TRBV30
CAWRQGRTYEQYF
TGTGCCTGGAGACAGGGTAGGACCTACGAGCAGTACTTC
>TRBD2|few|TRBJ2-1|TRBV7-2
CASSPGLALGEQFF
TGTGCCAGCAGCCCGGGACTAGCGTTGGGTGAGCAGTTCTTC
>TRBD2|.|TRBJ2-5|TRBV20-1
CSARVTILAGGKETQYF
TGCAGTGCTAGAGTGACCATATTAGCGGGGGGGAAGGAGACCCAGTACTTC
>.|few|TRBJ2-5|TRBV3-1
CASSQDPRVGRETQYF
TGTGCCAGCAGCCAAGACCCCAGGGTCGGGAGAGAGACCCAGTACTTC
>.|few|TRBJ2-5|TRBV7-2
CASSLARTVVGTQYF
TGTGCCAGCAGCTTAGCCAGGACAGTTGTTGGGACCCAGTACTTC
>.|.|TRBJ1-6|TRBV2
CASSWDPLGSPLHF
TGTGCCAGCAGTTGGGACCCCCTGGGCTCACCCCTCCACTTT
>TRBD2|few|TRBJ2-5|TRBV5-1
CASSWGLAERQETQYF
TGCGCCAGCAGCTGGGGACTAGCAGAGCGACAAGAGACCCAGTACTTC
>.|few|TRBJ2-3|TRBV5-1
CASNGIRDSTDTQYF
TGCGCCAGCAACGGGATCCGGGACAGCACAGATACGCAGTATTTT
>.|many|TRBJ2-1|TRBV4-2
CASSQRGGDEQFF
TGTGCCAGCAGCCAGAGGGGTGGGGATGAGCAGTTCTTC